Presented here are 18 T cell receptor beta chains from one specimen sequenced in a study of blood T cells in healthy people across ages. With a J-beta primer mix and a sample-barcoded 5' primer, a second PCR ran roughly 6 to 11 cycles. TCRdb called the 5' RACE reads again in MiXCR, with one record for every CDR3 protein. Among approximately 800,000 distinct CDR3 sequences listed, approximately 53% were seen once. Sequencing was done on a sample of blood. These TCRs come from a man aged 35-49 years in good health.

The CDR3 protein is CASSHEDEQFF. Here the CDR3 DNA reads TGTGCCAGCAGCCATGAAGATGAGCAGTTCTTC. The chain carries TRBV3-1 and TRBJ2-1, with D uncertain. The V end was cut by 3 bases, the J end by 8 bases, with 5 bases between. CDR1 and CDR2 (germline): LGHDT, YNNKEL (reference sequence). The CDR3 is made up of 11 amino acids.

The V gene is TRBV5-1, the J gene TRBJ1-1, with D possibly being TRBD1 (5 bases). V lost 3 bases and J lost 3, with 18 bases in between. This CDR3 is built from 16 residues. Germline V gene data show CDR1 as SGHRS and CDR2 as YFSETQ. CDR3 DNA: TGCGCCAGCAGCTGTGGGACTGGGGGATATGACACTGAAGCTTTCTTT. It yields the protein CASSCGTGGYDTEAFF.

CDR3 amino acids: CASSYWGGEQFF. CDR3 bases: TGTGCCAGCAGTTATTGGGGTGGTGAGCAGTTCTTC. The V and J genes are TRBV6-5 and TRBJ2-1; D gene ambiguous. The CDR3 sequence is 12 residues long. Germline lookup yields CDR1 MNHEY and CDR2 SVGAGI. Trimming removed 3 bases at V and 9 bases at J, with 9 bases between.

Worth noting for this clonotype: One end of the junction does not line up with germline, which may come from a read error. V usage is TRBV7-3 and J usage is TRBJ2-7; D gene uncertain. Germline V lookup: CDR1 SGHTA, CDR2 FQGTGA. The CDR3 runs 13 residues. The CDR3 spells CANSLTTKMEQYF. The CDR3 DNA follows: TGTGCCAACAGCCTAACAACTAAAATGGAGCAGTACTTC.

The V call is TRBV28, the J call TRBJ1-2; 8 bases are shared with TRBD1. Germline V CDR1 and CDR2: MDHEN, SYDVKM. The CDR3 runs 17 residues. Unmatched junction bases numbered 8, after V lost 2 bases and J lost 0 bases. The CDR3 DNA is TGTGCCAGCAGTTTAGGACAGGGTGAACCACCTAACTATGGCTACACCTTC. This sequence encodes CASSLGQGEPPNYGYTF.

The table lists this clonotype with many counts. V and J are TRBV9 and TRBJ2-7; 11 bases are a match to TRBD2. The CDR3 has 14 residues. Germline V CDR1 and CDR2: SGDLS, YYNGEE. Losses at the gene ends were 2 bases for V and 2 bases for J; bases not matched to a gene: 0. CDR3 sequence reads: CASSVGLAAYEQYF. In DNA form, the CDR3 reads TGTGCCAGCAGCGTGGGACTAGCGGCCTACGAGCAGTACTTC.

The V gene is TRBV18, the J gene TRBJ2-3, with TRBD1 identical over 7 bases. CDR1 and CDR2 from the germline V gene are KGHSH and LQKENI. The V segment lost 3 bases and the J segment 9 bases; nucleotides outside the gene matches: 9. This CDR3 comprises 14 residues. DNA of the CDR3: TGTGCCAGCTCACCCGGACAGGAAAAGGGAACGCAGTATTTT. It specifies CASSPGQEKGTQYF.

This chain links TRBV14 with TRBJ1-1; D is unclear. Germline V gene lookup returns CDR1 SGHDN and CDR2 FVKESK. The CDR3 consists of 13 residues. Deletions cut 4 bases from V and 7 bases from J, with 13 bases between. The DNA of the CDR3 is TGTGCCAGCAGCCGCGACAACCTCTATGAAGCTTTCTTT. Protein sequence: CASSRDNLYEAFF.

The CDR3 protein is CASSSQRDHFNEQFF. Written as DNA, the CDR3 is TGTGCCAGCAGTTCCCAGCGGGATCACTTCAATGAGCAGTTCTTC. The chain carries TRBV28 and TRBJ2-1, with 7 bases aligning to TRBD2. The CDR3 has 15 amino acids. Germline V gives CDR1 MDHEN, CDR2 SYDVKM. Trimming cost V 4 bases and J 6 bases; bases outside gene matches: 9.

V is TRBV6-6 and J is TRBJ2-7; 11 bases match TRBD2. With V trimmed by 0 bases and J by 1 base, 2 bases remained unmatched. The CDR3 length is 16 residues. The V gene's germline CDR1 is MNHNY and CDR2 SVGAGI (reference sequence). The CDR3 DNA reads TGTGCCAGCAGTTACTCGCCTAGCGGGAGGTCCTACGAGCAGTACTTC. This encodes CASSYSPSGRSYEQYF.

The V gene is TRBV28, the J gene TRBJ2-6; possible D gene TRBD1, 6 bases. The CDR3 consists of 15 residues. V was trimmed by 6 bases and J by 12 bases, leaving 21 bases between them. The germline V gene encodes CDR1 MDHEN and CDR2 SYDVKM. CDR3 region: CASSHKDRPTTVLTF. The DNA of the CDR3 is TGTGCCAGCAGCCATAAGGACAGACCCACTACCGTCCTGACTTTC.

The V and J genes are TRBV18 and TRBJ1-2; a weak D match, TRBD1 (5 bases). The CDR3 extends over 18 amino acids. CDR1 and CDR2 (germline): KGHSH, LQKENI. Trimming shortened V by 2 bases and J by 5 bases, and 24 bases separated the two germline ends. The chain's CDR3 is CASSPGPYTDRFGYGYTF. CDR3 bases: TGTGCCAGCTCACCAGGCCCCTATACCGACAGATTTGGTTATGGCTACACCTTC.

This clonotype was detected only a few times. The V gene is TRBV6-5, the J gene TRBJ1-1; D gene ambiguous. The V and J ends lost 0 bases and 4 bases respectively, with 12 bases between them. The CDR3 loop spans 15 amino acids. Per germline, CDR1 MNHEY and CDR2 SVGAGI. CDR3 sequence (DNA): TGTGCCAGCAGTTACTCGTACGGGGTAGGCACTGAAGCTTTCTTT. Its translation is CASSYSYGVGTEAFF.

This rearrangement joins TRBV12-3 or TRBV12-4 to TRBJ2-1; the match to TRBD2 covers 7 bases. This CDR3 is 15 amino acids long. With V trimmed by 5 bases and J by 7 bases, 11 bases remained unmatched. The CDR3 nucleotides read TGTGCCAGCAGTATCACTAGCGCCCCTGGGAATGAGCAGTTCTTC. It is translated as CASSITSAPGNEQFF.

The gene calls are TRBV27 and TRBJ2-7; 10 bases map to TRBD1. The J call is doubtful: the DNA matches TRBJ2-5 better. The CDR3 has 14 residues. Germline V gene lookup returns CDR1 MNHEY and CDR2 SMNVEV (reference sequence). CDR3 in DNA: TGTGCCAGCGGGGGACAGGGGTGGAGTGAGACCCAGTACTTC. Protein sequence: CASGGQGWSETQYF.

V and J are TRBV28 and TRBJ2-7; D is ambiguous. Per the germline V gene, CDR1 is MDHEN and CDR2 is SYDVKM. With 7 bases removed from V and 3 bases from J, the gap between germline ends came to 19 bases. This CDR3 comprises 15 residues. Written as DNA, the CDR3 is TGTGCCAGCACCGACGCCAGGTCCCTGATCTACGAGCAGTACTTC. Protein product: CASTDARSLIYEQYF. Supplemented by reference TRBV28 and TRBJ2-7, the full variable domain reads DVKVTQSSRYLVKRTGEKVFLECVQDMDHENMFWYRQDPGLGLRLIYFSYDVKMKEKGDIPEGYSVSREKKERFSLILESASTNQTSMYLCASTDARSLIYEQYFGPGTRLTVT.

V is TRBV12-3 or TRBV12-4 and J is TRBJ2-1; D might be TRBD1 (5 bases). Trimming cost V 5 bases and J 8 bases, with 7 bases left between them. This CDR3 is built from 11 residues. CDR3 nucleotides: TGTGCCAGCAGTGCCAGGGATGAGCAGTTCTTC. Translation: CASSARDEQFF.

V and J are TRBV7-6 and TRBJ2-3; tentative D call: TRBD1 (6 bases). The CDR3 extends over 15 amino acids. The germline CDR1 and CDR2 sequences are SGHVS and FNYEAQ. Trimming removed 5 bases from V and 2 bases from J, with 14 bases in between. The DNA of the CDR3 is TGTGCCAGCAGCCAGCCGGGACAACACACAGATACGCAGTATTTT. It specifies CASSQPGQHTDTQYF.